These 29 T cell receptor beta chains were sequenced from one sample in a study of blood T cells in healthy people across ages. Primed by a sample-barcoded 5' primer and a J-beta primer mix, a second PCR proceeded for 7 to 11 cycles. TCRdb reanalysed the 5' RACE reads using MiXCR and keeps one entry per CDR3 protein. Of around 600,000 distinct CDR3 sequences listed, around 50% are singletons. Sequenced input: blood. The receptors here all came from a man at least 80 years old in good health.

This clonotype has ten or more counts. J is TRBJ2-5 and V is TRBV7-6, with 12 bases identical to TRBD2. Germline V gene data show CDR1 as SGHVS and CDR2 as FNYEAQ. The trim removed 5 bases at V and 2 bases at J, leaving 6 bases unmatched. This CDR3 comprises 16 residues. The CDR3 DNA follows: TGTGCCAGCAGCCGCGGACTAGCGGGGTCTCAAGAGACCCAGTACTTC. Amino acids: CASSRGLAGSQETQYF.

This clonotype was observed once. The chain links TRBV10-3 to TRBJ2-5, with TRBD2 matching 7 bases. Germline V gene sequence: CDR1 ENHRY, CDR2 SYGVKD. V was clipped by 2 bases and J by 1 base; unmatched bases: 4. CDR3 length equals 15 residues. CDR3 DNA sequence: TGTGCCATCAGTGAGGGTCTAGCGGTCCAAGAGACCCAGTACTTC. Its protein product is CAISEGLAVQETQYF.

The genes are TRBV12-3 or TRBV12-4 and TRBJ2-1; 7 bases match TRBD1. With V trimmed by 3 bases and J by 8 bases, 7 bases remained unmatched. This CDR3 contains 14 residues. The CDR3 here is CASSLTGLGDEQFF. DNA for the CDR3: TGTGCCAGCAGTTTGACAGGGTTGGGCGATGAGCAGTTCTTC.

The rearrangement uses TRBV29-1 and TRBJ2-3; TRBD2 matches 14 bases. Germline V gives CDR1 SQVTM, CDR2 ANQGSEA. The CDR3 has 14 residues. The J segment lost 5 bases and the V segment lost 6 bases, leaving 4 bases of the junction unmatched. The CDR3 nucleotides read TGCAGCGTAGCGACTAGCGGGAGGGGAGATACGCAGTATTTT. This encodes CSVATSGRGDTQYF.

This sequence joins TRBV20-1 and TRBJ1-2; TRBD1 aligns across 8 bases. V lost 0 bases, J lost 4 bases, and 7 bases stayed unmatched. This CDR3 region has 15 residues. The V gene's germline CDR1 is DFQATT and CDR2 SNEGSKA (reference sequence). The CDR3 is CSARELTGAGYGYTF. The CDR3 DNA sequence: TGCAGTGCTAGAGAACTGACAGGGGCGGGCTATGGCTACACCTTC.

V is TRBV27 and J is TRBJ2-5, with TRBD1 identical over 10 bases. With 5 bases clipped from V and 5 bases from J, the junction kept 5 bases outside the gene matches. CDR3 length: 14 amino acids. Germline loops: CDR1 MNHEY, CDR2 SMNVEV (reference sequence). This CDR3 reads CASSTTGGGETQYF. The CDR3, as DNA: TGTGCCAGCAGTACGACAGGGGGCGGCGAGACCCAGTACTTC.

The V call is TRBV28, the J call TRBJ1-2; no firm D call. Germline V gene sequence: CDR1 MDHEN, CDR2 SYDVKM. V lost 6 bases and J 8 bases, leaving 13 bases between the germline ends. The CDR3 contains 12 residues. This chain's CDR3 is CASRGPVLGYTF. As DNA, the CDR3 is TGTGCCAGCAGGGGTCCCGTTCTCGGCTACACCTTC.

This chain connects TRBV28 to TRBJ2-5, with TRBD2 as a possible D gene (6 bases). V gave up 5 bases and J gave up 2 bases, with 18 bases separating them. Germline V lookup: CDR1 MDHEN, CDR2 SYDVKM. This CDR3 spans 16 amino acids. As DNA, the CDR3 is TGTGCCAGCAGTCTGGCGGGACTTCCGAAACAAGAGACCCAGTACTTC. Translating gives CASSLAGLPKQETQYF.

This clonotype was observed a handful of times. The rearrangement joins TRBV10-3 to TRBJ1-4, with 10 bases lining up with TRBD1. Losses at the gene ends were 6 bases for V and 7 bases for J; bases not matched to a gene: 8. The germline V gene encodes CDR1 ENHRY and CDR2 SYGVKD. This CDR3 is built from 15 residues. The CDR3: CAISGGQGNGEKLFF. The CDR3 nucleotides read TGTGCCATCAGCGGGGGACAGGGGAATGGTGAAAAACTGTTTTTT.

The rearrangement uses TRBV2 and TRBJ1-2; D gene uncertain. The germline V and J ends were trimmed by 6 bases and 5 bases, with 13 bases remaining between them. Germline CDR1 is SNHLY and CDR2 is FYNNEI. The CDR3 totals 13 residues. The CDR3 loop is CASRPAFVYGYTF. The CDR3 DNA reads as TGTGCCAGCAGGCCCGCTTTTGTATATGGCTACACCTTC.

This clonotype showed up just a few times. J is TRBJ2-3 and V is TRBV7-2; D call uncertain. Looked up from germline, CDR1 is SGHTA and CDR2 is FQGNSA. Trimming took off 1 base at V and 4 bases at J, with 9 bases between the two ends. There are 14 residues in the CDR3. CDR3 sequence (DNA): TGTGCCAGCAGCTTAGGCCGCGGATCAGATACGCAGTATTTT. Its protein is CASSLGRGSDTQYF.

This chain uses TRBV20-1 with TRBJ2-4; TRBD1 aligns across 7 bases. The DNA end lines up better with TRBJ2-5; the J call may be wrong. The CDR3 consists of 16 residues. Germline V gives CDR1 DFQATT, CDR2 SNEGSKA (reference sequence). The CDR3 region is CSARPLEAGGQETQYF. The CDR3 DNA reads as TGCAGTGCTAGGCCTTTGGAGGCAGGGGGACAAGAGACCCAGTACTTC.

This clonotype turned up a few times. This chain connects TRBV5-1 to TRBJ2-7; D perhaps matches TRBD1 (5 bases). V gave up 4 bases and J gave up 2 bases, with 16 bases separating them. Germline-derived CDR1 and CDR2 are SGHRS and YFSETQ. CDR3 size: 15 residues. The DNA of the CDR3 is TGCGCCAGCAGCCCCCCGCGGACATTAGCCTACGAGCAGTACTTC. Translation gives CASSPPRTLAYEQYF.

CDR3 sequence reads: CASSPGMNPYGYTF. The CDR3 nucleotides are TGCGCCAGCAGCCCTGGGATGAACCCATATGGCTACACCTTC. The V gene is TRBV4-3, the J gene TRBJ1-2; D unclear. The CDR3 consists of 14 residues. The V and J ends lost 4 bases and 5 bases respectively, with 14 bases between them. Germline V lookup: CDR1 LGHNA, CDR2 YSLEER.

This clonotype was recorded a few times. The chain employs TRBV7-2 and TRBJ1-2; D not resolved. This CDR3 is built from 14 residues. V was shortened by 2 bases and J by 6 bases, with 13 bases between the two germline ends. Per germline, CDR1 SGHTA and CDR2 FQGNSA. CDR3 DNA: TGTGCCAGCAGCTTAAGCAGAGACGTGGATGGCTACACCTTC. Protein product: CASSLSRDVDGYTF.

This clonotype was detected only once. The chain has TRBV9 and TRBJ1-2, with D unclear. Germline-derived CDR1 and CDR2 are SGDLS and YYNGEE. There are 15 residues in the CDR3. V dropped 4 bases and J dropped 2 bases, with 15 bases sitting between them. In DNA form, the CDR3 reads TGTGCCAGCAGCTCCCACCTTACACAAAACTATGGCTACACCTTC. Translation: CASSSHLTQNYGYTF.

The chain is built from TRBV5-1 and TRBJ1-2; 11 nucleotides line up with TRBD1. V trimming: 4 bases; J trimming: 7 bases; junction bases outside the gene matches: 9. Germline CDR1 and CDR2: SGHRS and YFSETQ. This CDR3 is built from 15 residues. The chain's CDR3 is CASSPWTGGDIGYTF. CDR3 nucleotide sequence: TGCGCCAGCAGCCCGTGGACAGGGGGCGATATTGGCTACACCTTC.

This clonotype was seen a single time. The chain is built from TRBV29-1 and TRBJ2-1; 8 nucleotides agree with TRBD2. There are 14 residues in the CDR3. Trimming removed 5 bases from V and 6 bases from J; junction bases left unmatched: 9. CDR1 is SQVTM, CDR2 ANQGSEA, per germline. The CDR3 spells CSVIGGRRGNEQFF. CDR3 coding DNA: TGCAGCGTTATTGGCGGGAGGAGAGGCAATGAGCAGTTCTTC.

The V call is TRBV12-3 or TRBV12-4, the J call TRBJ1-1, with a tentative D call TRBD1 (5 bases). V dropped 4 bases and J dropped 0 bases, with 12 bases sitting between them. This CDR3 is 15 amino acids long. CDR3 coding DNA: TGTGCCAGCAGTTCTATGAGACAGCTGAACACTGAAGCTTTCTTT. Residues: CASSSMRQLNTEAFF.

This chain joins TRBV29-1 and TRBJ2-3; D possibly corresponds to TRBD2 (5 bases). The V and J ends lost 2 bases and 4 bases respectively, with 10 bases between them. The CDR3 extends over 13 amino acids. Germline lookup yields CDR1 SQVTM and CDR2 ANQGSEA. For the CDR3, the DNA is TGCAGCGTTGAACAGAGTAGCGCAGATACGCAGTATTTT. As protein: CSVEQSSADTQYF.

The chain employs TRBV5-3 and TRBJ2-1; 8 bases line up with TRBD2. TRBV5-3 is treated as an ORF (open reading frame) with a function not yet certain. The CDR3 consists of 16 residues. J was trimmed by 8 bases and V by 5 bases; bases with no gene match: 15. The CDR3 bases are TGTGCCAGAAGATGCGCCGGGACTAGATATTTCGATGAGCAGTTCTTC. It translates to CARRCAGTRYFDEQFF.

This chain connects TRBV27 to TRBJ2-5, with 12 nucleotides matching TRBD2. The germline CDR1 and CDR2 sequences are MNHEY and SMNVEV (reference sequence). This CDR3 is built from 15 residues. V shed 6 bases and J 2 bases; nucleotides not matched to a gene: 4. Written as DNA, the CDR3 is TGTGCCAGCAGCCCCGGGACTAGCGGGCAAGAGACCCAGTACTTC. This translates into CASSPGTSGQETQYF.

This clonotype was picked up a small number of times. CDR3 bases: TGTGCCAGCAGTTACTCAGGCGGCAGGGGAGGGGAGACCCAGTACTTC. It encodes CASSYSGGRGGETQYF. The chain is built from TRBV6-5 and TRBJ2-5, with D possibly being TRBD2 (7 bases). V dropped 0 bases and J dropped 5 bases, with 16 bases sitting between them. Germline CDR1 and CDR2: MNHEY and SVGAGI. This CDR3 has 16 residues.

This chain links TRBV7-9 with TRBJ2-3; 8 bases are a match to TRBD2. V shed 0 bases, J shed 7 bases, and the junction held 6 bases outside the gene matches. The CDR3 contains 15 residues. Germline values: CDR1 SEHNR, CDR2 FQNEAQ (reference sequence). The CDR3 nucleotides read TGTGCCAGCAGCTTAGCATCGGGAGGGCCCAATACGCAGTATTTT. Translation gives CASSLASGGPNTQYF.

V is TRBV27 and J is TRBJ2-1; unclear D gene. Germline V lookup: CDR1 MNHEY, CDR2 SMNVEV (reference sequence). V gave up 2 bases and J gave up 1 base, with 9 bases separating them. This CDR3 is 15 amino acids long. CDR3 bases: TGTGCCAGCAGTTTACGTAGGGAATCCTACAATGAGCAGTTCTTC. This encodes CASSLRRESYNEQFF.

This clonotype came up a few times. This chain uses TRBV5-1 with TRBJ2-3; TRBD1 aligns across 7 bases. The length of the CDR3 is 14 residues. The V and J ends lost 5 bases and 0 bases, in that order; junction bases with no gene match: 3. Per the germline V gene, CDR1 is SGHRS and CDR2 is YFSETQ. In DNA form, the CDR3 reads TGCGCCAGCAGGGACAGGCTGAGCACAGATACGCAGTATTTT. It translates to CASRDRLSTDTQYF. Using reference TRBV5-1 and TRBJ2-3 for the parts outside the CDR3, the full variable domain is KAGVTQTPRYLIKTRGQQVTLSCSPISGHRSVSWYQQTPGQGLQFLFEYFSETQRNKGNFPGRFSGRQFSNSRSEMNVSTLELGDSALYLCASRDRLSTDTQYFGPGTRLTVL.

This clonotype was seen a few times. The rearrangement uses TRBV29-1 and TRBJ2-1; TRBD2 matches at 11 bases. The CDR3 contains 16 residues. CDR1 SQVTM and CDR2 ANQGSEA come from the germline V gene. V trimming: 7 bases; J trimming: 2 bases; junction bases outside the gene matches: 10. CDR3 bases: TGCAGCGCCGCTGCTGGTAGCGGGAGGGCCTACAATGAGCAGTTCTTC. Residues: CSAAAGSGRAYNEQFF.

The chain recombines TRBV28 with TRBJ2-3; 7 bases are a match to TRBD2. This CDR3 has 16 residues. CDR1 MDHEN and CDR2 SYDVKM come from the germline V gene. The ends lost 4 bases at V and 2 bases at J; junction bases unmatched: 9. The DNA of the CDR3 is TGTGCCAGCAGTTCCGAACTAGCGCTATTCACAGATACGCAGTATTTT. This codes for CASSSELALFTDTQYF.

This clonotype was seen only once. The J gene is TRBJ2-3, the V gene TRBV20-1; D gene unclear. V was shortened by 6 bases and J by 5 bases, with 12 bases between the two germline ends. Germline CDR1 reads DFQATT; CDR2 reads SNEGSKA (reference sequence). The CDR3 totals 12 residues. CDR3 residues: CSAPSRGDTQYF. The CDR3 nucleotides read TGCAGTGCCCCATCCCGTGGAGATACGCAGTATTTT.